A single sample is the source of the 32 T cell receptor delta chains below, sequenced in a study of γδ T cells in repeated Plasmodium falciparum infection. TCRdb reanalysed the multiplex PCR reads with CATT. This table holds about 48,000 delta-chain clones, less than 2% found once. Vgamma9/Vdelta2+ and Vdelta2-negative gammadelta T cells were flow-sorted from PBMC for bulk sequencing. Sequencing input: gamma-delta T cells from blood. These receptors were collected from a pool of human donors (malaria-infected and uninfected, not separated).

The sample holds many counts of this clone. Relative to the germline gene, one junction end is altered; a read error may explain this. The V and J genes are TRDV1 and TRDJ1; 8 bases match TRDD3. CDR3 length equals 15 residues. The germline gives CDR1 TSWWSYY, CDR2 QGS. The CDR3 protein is CALRPTGGNTDKFIF. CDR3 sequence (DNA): TGTGCTCTCCGCCCCACTGGGGGGAACACCGATAAATTCATCTTT.

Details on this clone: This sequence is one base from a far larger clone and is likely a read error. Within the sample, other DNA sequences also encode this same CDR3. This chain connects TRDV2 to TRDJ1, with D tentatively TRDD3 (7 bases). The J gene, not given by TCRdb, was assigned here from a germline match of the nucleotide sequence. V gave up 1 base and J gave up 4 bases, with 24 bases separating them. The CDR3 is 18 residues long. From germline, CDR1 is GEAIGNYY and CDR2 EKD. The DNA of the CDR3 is TGTGCCTGTGACACTCTCCTACGTGAGTCGCTGGGGGTCGATAAACTCATCTTT. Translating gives CACDTLLRESLGVDKLIF.

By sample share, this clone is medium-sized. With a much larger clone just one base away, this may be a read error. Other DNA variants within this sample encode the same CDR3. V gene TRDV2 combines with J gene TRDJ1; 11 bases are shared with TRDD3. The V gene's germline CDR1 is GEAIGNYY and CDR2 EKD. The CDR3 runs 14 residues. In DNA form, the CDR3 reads TGTGCCTGTGACCCTGGGGGATACACCGATAAGCTCATCTTT. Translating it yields CACDPGGYTDKLIF.

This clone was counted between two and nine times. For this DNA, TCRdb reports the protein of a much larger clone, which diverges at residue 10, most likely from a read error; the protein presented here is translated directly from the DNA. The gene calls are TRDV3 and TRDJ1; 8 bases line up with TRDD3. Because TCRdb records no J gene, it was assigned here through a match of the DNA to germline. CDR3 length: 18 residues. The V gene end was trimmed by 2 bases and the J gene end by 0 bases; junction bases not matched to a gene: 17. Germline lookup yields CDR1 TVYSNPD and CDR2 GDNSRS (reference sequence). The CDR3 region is CAFDLPLLGGPYTDKLIF. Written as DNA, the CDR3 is TGTGCCTTTGACCTTCCATTACTGGGGGGGCCTTACACCGATAAACTCATCTTT. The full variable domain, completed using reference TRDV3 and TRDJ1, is CDKVTQSSPDQTVASGSEVVLLCTYDTVYSNPDLFWYRIRPDYSFQFVFYGDNSRSEGADFTQGRFSVKHILTQKAFHLVISPVRTEDSATYYCAFDLPLLGGPYTDKLIFGKGTRVTVEP.

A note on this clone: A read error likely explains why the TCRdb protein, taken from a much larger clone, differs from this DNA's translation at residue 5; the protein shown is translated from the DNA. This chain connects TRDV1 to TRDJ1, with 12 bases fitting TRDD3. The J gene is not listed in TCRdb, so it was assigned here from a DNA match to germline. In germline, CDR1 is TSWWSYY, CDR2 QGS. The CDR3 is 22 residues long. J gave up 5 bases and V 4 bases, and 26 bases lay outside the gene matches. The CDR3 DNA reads TGTGCTCTTGGGGGAAAGACGGCCCCCGGGATGTACTGGGGGATACTTTCGGATAAACTCATCTTT. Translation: CALGGKTAPGMYWGILSDKLIF.

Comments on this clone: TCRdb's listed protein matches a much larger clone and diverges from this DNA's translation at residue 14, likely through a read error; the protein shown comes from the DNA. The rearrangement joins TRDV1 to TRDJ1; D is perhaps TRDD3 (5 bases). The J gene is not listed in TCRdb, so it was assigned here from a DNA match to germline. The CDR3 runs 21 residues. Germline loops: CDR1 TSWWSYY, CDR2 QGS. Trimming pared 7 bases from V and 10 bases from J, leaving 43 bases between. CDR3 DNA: TGTGCTCTTGCGGTGGAGACCCATTCCAACAATTACGACCGGGGGTTCACGCGACTCATCTTT. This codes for CALAVETHSNNYDRGFTRLIF.

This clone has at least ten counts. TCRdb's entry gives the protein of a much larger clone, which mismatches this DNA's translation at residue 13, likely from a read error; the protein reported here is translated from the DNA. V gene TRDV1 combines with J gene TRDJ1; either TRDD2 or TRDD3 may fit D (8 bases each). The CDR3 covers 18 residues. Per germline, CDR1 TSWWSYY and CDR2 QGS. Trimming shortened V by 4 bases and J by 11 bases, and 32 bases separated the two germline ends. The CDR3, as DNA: TGTGCTCTTGGGGCCGTTCTTCCTACGGGATACGGAACCGCTGGGCTCATCTTT. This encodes CALGAVLPTGYGTAGLIF.

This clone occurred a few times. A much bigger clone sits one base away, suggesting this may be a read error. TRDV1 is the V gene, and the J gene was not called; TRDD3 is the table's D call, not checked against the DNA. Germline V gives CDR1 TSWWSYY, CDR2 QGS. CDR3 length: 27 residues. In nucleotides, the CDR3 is TGTGCTCTTGGGGAAAGCGGATCATTCCTAAGGAGGGGGATGGGGGGATCGAGGCCCGATGAAGCGGCACAAATCTTCTTT. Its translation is CALGESGSFLRRGMGGSRPDEAAQIFF.

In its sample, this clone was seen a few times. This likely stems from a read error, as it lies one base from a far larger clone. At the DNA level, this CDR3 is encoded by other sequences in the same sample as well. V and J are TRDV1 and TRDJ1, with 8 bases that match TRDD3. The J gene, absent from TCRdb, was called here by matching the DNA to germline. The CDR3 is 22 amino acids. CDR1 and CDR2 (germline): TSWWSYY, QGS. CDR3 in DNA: TGTGCTCTTGGGTTTTCCGGCTACACACCCCTGGGGGACCGAACCTACACAGATAAACTCATCTTT. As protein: CALGFSGYTPLGDRTYTDKLIF.

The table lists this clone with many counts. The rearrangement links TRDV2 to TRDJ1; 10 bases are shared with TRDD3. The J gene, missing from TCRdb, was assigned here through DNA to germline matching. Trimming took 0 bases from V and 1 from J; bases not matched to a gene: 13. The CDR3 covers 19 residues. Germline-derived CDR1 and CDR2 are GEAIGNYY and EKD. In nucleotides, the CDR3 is TGTGCCTGTGACACCATAGAACGGGGGATACGCGTTTTCACCGATAAACTCATCTTT. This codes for CACDTIERGIRVFTDKLIF.

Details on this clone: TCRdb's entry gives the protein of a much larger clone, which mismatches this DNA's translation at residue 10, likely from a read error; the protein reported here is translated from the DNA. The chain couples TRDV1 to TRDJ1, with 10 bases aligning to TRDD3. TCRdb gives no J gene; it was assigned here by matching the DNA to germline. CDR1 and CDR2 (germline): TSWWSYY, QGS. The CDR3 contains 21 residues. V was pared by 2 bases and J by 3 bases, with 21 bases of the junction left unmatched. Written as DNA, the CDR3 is TGTGCTCTTGGGGAAGCCGACCGGCCCTCCCATTGTACTGGGGGATCCGATAAACTCATCTTT. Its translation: CALGEADRPSHCTGGSDKLIF.

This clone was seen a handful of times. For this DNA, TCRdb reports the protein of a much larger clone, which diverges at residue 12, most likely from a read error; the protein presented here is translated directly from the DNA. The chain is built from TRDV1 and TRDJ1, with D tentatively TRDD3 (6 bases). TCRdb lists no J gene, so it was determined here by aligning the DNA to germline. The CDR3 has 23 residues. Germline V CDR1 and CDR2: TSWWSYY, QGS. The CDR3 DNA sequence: TGTGCTCTTGGGGAGCCCGCGAACCGGGACTGGGAGACTCCCCTAAAGTACACCAATAAACTCATCTTT. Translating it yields CALGEPANRDWETPLKYTNKLIF.

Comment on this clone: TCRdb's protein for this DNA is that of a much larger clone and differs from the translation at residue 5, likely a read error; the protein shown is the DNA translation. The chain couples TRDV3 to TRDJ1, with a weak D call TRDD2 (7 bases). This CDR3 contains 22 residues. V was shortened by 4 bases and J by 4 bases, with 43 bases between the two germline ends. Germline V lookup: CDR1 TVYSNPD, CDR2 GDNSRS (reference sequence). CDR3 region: CASKGIGQAFLRPSGGLDKLIF. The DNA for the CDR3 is TGTGCCTCCAAAGGTATTGGTCAAGCCTTCCTGCGACCGTCCGGGGGACTCGATAAACTCATCTTT.

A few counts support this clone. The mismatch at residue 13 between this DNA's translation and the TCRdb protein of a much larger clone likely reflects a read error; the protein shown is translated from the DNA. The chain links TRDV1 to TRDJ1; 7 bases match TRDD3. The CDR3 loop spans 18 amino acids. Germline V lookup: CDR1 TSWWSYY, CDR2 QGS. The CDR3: CALGAPPQYWGRADKLIF. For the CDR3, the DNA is TGTGCTCTTGGCGCCCCTCCTCAGTACTGGGGACGCGCCGATAAGCTCATCTTT.

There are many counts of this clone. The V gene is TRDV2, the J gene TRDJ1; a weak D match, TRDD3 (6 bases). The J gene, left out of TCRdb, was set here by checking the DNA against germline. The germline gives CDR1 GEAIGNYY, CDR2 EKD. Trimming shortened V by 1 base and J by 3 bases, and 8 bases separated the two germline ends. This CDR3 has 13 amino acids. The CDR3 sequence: CACDTWGADKLIF. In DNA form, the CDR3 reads TGTGCCTGTGACACGTGGGGGGCCGATAAACTCATCTTT.

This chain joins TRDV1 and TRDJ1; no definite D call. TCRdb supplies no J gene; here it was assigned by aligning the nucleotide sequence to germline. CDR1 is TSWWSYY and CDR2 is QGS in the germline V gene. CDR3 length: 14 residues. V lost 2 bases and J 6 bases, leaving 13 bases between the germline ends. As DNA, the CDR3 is TGTGCTCTTGGGGAATGGTTTGGTGCCTATAAACTCATCTTT. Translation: CALGEWFGAYKLIF.

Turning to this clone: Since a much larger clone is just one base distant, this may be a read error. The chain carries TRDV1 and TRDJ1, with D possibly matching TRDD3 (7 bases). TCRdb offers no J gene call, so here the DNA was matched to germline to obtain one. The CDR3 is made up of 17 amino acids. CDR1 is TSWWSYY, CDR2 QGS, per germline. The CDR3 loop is CSLGGGVLHLPGGKLIF. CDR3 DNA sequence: TGTTCTCTTGGGGGAGGGGTCCTACACCTCCCGGGGGGCAAACTCATCTTT.

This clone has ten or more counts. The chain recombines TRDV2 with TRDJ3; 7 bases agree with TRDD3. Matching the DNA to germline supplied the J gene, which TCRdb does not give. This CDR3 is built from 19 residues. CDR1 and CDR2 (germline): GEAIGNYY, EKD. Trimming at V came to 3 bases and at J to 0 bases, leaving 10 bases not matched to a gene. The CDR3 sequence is CACDEPGGWRSWDTRQMFF. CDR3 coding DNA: TGTGCCTGTGACGAGCCCGGGGGATGGCGCTCCTGGGACACCCGACAGATGTTTTTC.

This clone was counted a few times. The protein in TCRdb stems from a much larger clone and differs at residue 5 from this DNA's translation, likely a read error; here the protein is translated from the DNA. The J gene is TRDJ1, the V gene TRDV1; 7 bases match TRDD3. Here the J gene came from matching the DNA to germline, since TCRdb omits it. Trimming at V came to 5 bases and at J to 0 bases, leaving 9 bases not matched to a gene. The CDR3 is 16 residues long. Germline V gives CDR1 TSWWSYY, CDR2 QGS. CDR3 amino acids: CALGKARLGDTDKLIF. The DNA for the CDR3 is TGTGCTCTTGGGAAAGCCCGGCTGGGGGACACCGATAAACTCATCTTT.

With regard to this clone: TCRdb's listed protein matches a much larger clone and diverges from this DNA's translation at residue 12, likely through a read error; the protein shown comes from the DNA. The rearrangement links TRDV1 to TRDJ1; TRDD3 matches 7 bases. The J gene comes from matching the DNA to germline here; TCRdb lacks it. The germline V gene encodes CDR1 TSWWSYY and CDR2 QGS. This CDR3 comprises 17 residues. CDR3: CALGDARLGIHADKLIF. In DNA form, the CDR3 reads TGTGCTCTTGGGGATGCCCGACTGGGGATCCATGCCGACAAACTCATCTTT.

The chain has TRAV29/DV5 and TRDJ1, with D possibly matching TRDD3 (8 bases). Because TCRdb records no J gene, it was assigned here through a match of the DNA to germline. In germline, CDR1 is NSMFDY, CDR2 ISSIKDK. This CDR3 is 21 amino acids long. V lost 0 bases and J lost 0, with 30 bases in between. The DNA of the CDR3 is TGTGCAGCAAGCGCCGGGTTCCTACGCGGGATACGGAACCAGTACACCGATAAACTCATCTTT. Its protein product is CAASAGFLRGIRNQYTDKLIF.

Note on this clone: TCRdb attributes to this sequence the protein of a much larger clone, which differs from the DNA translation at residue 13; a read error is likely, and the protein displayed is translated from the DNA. This chain's CDR3 is CALGELSPCYWGMPRSDKLIF. The CDR3 DNA follows: TGTGCTCTTGGGGAACTTTCCCCCTGCTATTGGGGGATGCCTCGGTCCGATAAACTCATCTTT. V is TRDV1 and J is TRDJ1; TRDD3 agrees at 8 bases. Trimming at V came to 0 bases and at J to 3 bases, leaving 21 bases not matched to a gene. The CDR3 covers 21 residues. CDR1 is TSWWSYY, CDR2 QGS, per germline.

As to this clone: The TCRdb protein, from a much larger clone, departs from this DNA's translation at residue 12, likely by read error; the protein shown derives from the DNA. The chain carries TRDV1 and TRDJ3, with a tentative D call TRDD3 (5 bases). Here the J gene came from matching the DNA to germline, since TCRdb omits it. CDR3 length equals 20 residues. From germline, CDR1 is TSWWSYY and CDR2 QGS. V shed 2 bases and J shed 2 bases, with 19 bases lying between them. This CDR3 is CALGEGIRGFSPWDTRQMFF. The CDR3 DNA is TGTGCTCTTGGGGAAGGAATCAGGGGGTTCAGCCCCTGGGACACCCGACAGATGTTTTTC.

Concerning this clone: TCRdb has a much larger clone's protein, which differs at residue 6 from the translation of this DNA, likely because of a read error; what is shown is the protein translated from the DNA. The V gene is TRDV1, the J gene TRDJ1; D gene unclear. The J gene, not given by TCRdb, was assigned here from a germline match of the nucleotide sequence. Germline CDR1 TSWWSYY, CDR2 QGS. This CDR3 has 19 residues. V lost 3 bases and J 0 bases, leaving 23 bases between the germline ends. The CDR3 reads CALGDSKFRCSPYTDKLIF. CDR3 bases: TGTGCTCTTGGGGACAGTAAATTTCGCTGTTCCCCGTACACCGATAAACTCATCTTT.

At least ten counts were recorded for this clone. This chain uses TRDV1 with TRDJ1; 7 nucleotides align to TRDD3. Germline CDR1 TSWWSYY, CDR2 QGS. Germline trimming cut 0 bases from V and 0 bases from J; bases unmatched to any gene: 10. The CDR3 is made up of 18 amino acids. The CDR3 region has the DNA TGTGCTCTTGGGGAACTTCCGGTGGGGGACGACTACACCGATAAACTCATCTTT. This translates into CALGELPVGDDYTDKLIF.

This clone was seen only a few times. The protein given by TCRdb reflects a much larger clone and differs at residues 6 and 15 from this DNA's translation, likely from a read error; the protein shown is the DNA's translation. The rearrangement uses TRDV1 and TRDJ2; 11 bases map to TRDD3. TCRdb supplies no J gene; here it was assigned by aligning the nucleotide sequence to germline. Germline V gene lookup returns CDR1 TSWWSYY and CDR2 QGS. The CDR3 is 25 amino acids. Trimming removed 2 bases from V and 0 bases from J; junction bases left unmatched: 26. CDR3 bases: TGTGCTCTTGGGGAAGGTCCTACGCTCGTACTGGGGGATATTCCACGTGGGGCTTTGACAGCACAACTCTTCTTT. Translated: CALGEGPTLVLGDIPRGALTAQLFF.

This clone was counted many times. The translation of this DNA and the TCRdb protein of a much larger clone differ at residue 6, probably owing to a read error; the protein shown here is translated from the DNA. As DNA, the CDR3 is TGTGCTCTTGGGGCTAGCCGGGGGGGAAACACCGATAAACTCATCTTT. It codes for CALGASRGGNTDKLIF. This chain uses TRDV1 with TRDJ1; maybe TRDD3 (6 bases). This CDR3 has 16 amino acids. V was cut by 4 bases and J by 0 bases, with 15 bases left in between. Germline V gives CDR1 TSWWSYY, CDR2 QGS.

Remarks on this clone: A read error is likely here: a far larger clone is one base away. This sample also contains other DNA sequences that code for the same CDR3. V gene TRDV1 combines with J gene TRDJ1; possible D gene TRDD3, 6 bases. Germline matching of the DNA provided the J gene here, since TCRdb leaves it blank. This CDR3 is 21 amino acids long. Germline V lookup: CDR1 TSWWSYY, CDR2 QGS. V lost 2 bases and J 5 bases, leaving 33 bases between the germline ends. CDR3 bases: TGTGCTCTTGGGGAATTTAGCCCAGCACACCGGGGATTCAGATTCACAGATAAACTCATCTTT. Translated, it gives CALGEFSPAHRGFRFTDKLIF.

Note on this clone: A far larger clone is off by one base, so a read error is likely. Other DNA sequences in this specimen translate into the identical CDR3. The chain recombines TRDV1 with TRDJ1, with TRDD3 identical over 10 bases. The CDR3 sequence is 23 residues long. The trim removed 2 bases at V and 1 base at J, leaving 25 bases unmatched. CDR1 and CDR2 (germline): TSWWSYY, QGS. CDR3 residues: CALGEFFPFSYVGGYVATDKLIF. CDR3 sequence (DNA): TGTGCTCTTGGGGAATTTTTTCCGTTTTCCTACGTAGGGGGATACGTAGCCACCGATAAACTCATCTTT.

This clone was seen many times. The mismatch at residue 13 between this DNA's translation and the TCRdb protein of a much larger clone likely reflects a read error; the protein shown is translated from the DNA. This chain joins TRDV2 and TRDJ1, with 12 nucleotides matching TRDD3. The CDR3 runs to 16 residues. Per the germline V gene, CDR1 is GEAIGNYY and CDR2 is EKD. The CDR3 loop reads CAWGFSYWGILDRLIF. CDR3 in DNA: TGTGCCTGGGGATTCTCGTACTGGGGGATACTCGATAGACTCATCTTT.

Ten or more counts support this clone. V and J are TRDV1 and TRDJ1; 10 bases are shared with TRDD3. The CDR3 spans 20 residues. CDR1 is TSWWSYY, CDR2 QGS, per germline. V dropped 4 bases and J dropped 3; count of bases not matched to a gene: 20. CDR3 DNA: TGTGCTCTTGGGGGATCTAAGTACTGGGGGATCAGATTTCAGCCCGATAAACTCATCTTT. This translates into CALGGSKYWGIRFQPDKLIF.

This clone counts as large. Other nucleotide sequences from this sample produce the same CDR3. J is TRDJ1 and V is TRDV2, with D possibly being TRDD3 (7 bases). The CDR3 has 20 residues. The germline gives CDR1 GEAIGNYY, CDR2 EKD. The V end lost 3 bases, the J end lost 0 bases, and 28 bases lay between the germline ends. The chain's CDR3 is CACDEAFPRGGTGDTDKLIF. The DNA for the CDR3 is TGTGCCTGTGACGAAGCCTTCCCTCGCGGGGGTACTGGGGACACCGATAAACTCATCTTT.